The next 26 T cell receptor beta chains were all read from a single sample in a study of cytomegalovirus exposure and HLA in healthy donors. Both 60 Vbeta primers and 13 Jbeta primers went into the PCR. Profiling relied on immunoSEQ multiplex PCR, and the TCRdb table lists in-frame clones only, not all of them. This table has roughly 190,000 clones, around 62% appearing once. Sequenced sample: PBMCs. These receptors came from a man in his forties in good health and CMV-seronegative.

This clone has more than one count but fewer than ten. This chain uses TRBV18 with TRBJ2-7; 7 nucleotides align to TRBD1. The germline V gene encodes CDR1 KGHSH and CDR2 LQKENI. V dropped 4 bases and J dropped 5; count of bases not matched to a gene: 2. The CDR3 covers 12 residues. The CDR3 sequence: CASSQTGNEQYF. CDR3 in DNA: TGTGCCAGCTCACAGACAGGGAACGAGCAGTACTTC.

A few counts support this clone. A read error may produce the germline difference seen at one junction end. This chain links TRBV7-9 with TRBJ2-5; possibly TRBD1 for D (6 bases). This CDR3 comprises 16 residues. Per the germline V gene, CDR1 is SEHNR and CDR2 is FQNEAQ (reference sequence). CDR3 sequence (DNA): TGTTCCAGCAGCTCTGGGACACCCGCTTGGGGGGAGACCCAGTACTTC. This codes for CSSSSGTPAWGETQYF.

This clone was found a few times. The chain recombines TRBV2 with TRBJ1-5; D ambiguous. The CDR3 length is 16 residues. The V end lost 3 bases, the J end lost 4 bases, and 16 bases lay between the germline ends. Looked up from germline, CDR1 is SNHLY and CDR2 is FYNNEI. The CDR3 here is CASSDAWNRDNQPQHF. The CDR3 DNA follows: TGTGCCAGCAGTGACGCCTGGAACAGAGATAATCAGCCCCAGCATTTT.

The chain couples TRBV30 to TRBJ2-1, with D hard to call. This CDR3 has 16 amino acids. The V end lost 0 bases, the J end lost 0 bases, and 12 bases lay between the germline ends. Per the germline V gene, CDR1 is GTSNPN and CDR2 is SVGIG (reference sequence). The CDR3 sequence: CAWSVPGLSSYNEQFF. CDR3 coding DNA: TGTGCCTGGAGTGTACCCGGGTTGAGCTCCTACAATGAGCAGTTCTTC.

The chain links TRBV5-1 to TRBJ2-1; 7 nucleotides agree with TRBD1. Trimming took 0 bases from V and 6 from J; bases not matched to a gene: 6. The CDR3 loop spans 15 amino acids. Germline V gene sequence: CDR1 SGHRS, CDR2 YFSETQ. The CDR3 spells CASSLVGTDLNEQFF. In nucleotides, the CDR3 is TGCGCCAGCAGCTTGGTAGGGACAGATCTCAATGAGCAGTTCTTC. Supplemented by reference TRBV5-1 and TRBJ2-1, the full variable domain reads KAGVTQTPRYLIKTRGQQVTLSCSPISGHRSVSWYQQTPGQGLQFLFEYFSETQRNKGNFPGRFSGRQFSNSRSEMNVSTLELGDSALYLCASSLVGTDLNEQFFGPGTRLTVL.

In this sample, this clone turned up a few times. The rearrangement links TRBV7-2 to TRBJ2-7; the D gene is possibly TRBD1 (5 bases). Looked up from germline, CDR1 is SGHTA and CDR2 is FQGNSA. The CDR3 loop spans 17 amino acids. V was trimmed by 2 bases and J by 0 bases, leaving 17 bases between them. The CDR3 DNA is TGTGCCAGCAGCTTAATAGGGGTACGTTGGAGCTCCTACGAGCAGTACTTC. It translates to CASSLIGVRWSSYEQYF.

The chain's CDR3 is CASSLGLAVLAKNIQYF. The CDR3 bases are TGCGCCAGCAGTTTGGGACTAGCGGTTCTAGCCAAAAACATTCAGTACTTC. This rearrangement joins TRBV10-1 to TRBJ2-4; 11 bases align to TRBD2. Germline V gene data show CDR1 as WNHNN and CDR2 as SYGVQD (reference sequence). CDR3 size: 17 residues. V was clipped by 5 bases and J by 0 bases; unmatched bases: 6.

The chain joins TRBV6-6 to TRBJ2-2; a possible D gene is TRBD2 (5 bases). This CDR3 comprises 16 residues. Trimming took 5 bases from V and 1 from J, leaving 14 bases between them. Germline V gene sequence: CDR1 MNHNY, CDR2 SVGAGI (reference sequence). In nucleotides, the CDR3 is TGTGCCAGCAGTCCTCTCGGAGGAGGGAACACCGGGGAGCTGTTTTTT. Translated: CASSPLGGGNTGELFF.

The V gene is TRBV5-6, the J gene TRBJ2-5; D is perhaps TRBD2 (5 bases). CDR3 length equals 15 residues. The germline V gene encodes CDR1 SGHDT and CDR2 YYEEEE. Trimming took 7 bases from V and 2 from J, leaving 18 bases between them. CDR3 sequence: CASGPGSGSQETQYF. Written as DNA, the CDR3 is TGTGCCAGCGGCCCGGGGAGCGGTTCGCAAGAGACCCAGTACTTC.

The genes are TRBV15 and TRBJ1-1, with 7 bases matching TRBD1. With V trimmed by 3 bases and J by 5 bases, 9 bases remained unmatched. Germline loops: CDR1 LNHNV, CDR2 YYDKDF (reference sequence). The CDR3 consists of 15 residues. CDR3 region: CATSREGRGKTEAFF. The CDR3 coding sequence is TGTGCCACCAGCAGGGAGGGCAGGGGGAAAACTGAAGCTTTCTTT.

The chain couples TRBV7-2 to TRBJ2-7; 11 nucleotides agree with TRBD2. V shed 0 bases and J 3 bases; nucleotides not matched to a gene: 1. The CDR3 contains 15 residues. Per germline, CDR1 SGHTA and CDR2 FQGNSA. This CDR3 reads CASSLAGTSGYEQYF. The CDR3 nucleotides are TGTGCCAGCAGCTTAGCCGGGACTAGCGGCTACGAGCAGTACTTC.

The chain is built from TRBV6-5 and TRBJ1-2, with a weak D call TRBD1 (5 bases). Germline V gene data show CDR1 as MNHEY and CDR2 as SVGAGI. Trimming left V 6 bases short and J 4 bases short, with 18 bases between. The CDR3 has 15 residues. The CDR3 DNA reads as TGTGCCAGCAGCCCCGCTGCGGGGGAAGTCTATGGCTACACCTTC. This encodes CASSPAAGEVYGYTF.

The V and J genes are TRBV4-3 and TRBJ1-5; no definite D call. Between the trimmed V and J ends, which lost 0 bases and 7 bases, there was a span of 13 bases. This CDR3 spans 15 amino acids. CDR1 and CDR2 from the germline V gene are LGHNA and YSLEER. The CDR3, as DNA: TGCGCCAGCAGCCAAGAGGGGAGTTTCCGACAGCCCCAGCATTTT. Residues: CASSQEGSFRQPQHF.

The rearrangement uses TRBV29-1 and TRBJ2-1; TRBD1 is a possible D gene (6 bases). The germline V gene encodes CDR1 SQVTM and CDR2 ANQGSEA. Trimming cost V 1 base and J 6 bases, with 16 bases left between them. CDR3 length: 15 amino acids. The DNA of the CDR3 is TGCAGCGTTGAAGGTCCCGGGACATCTCGCAATGAGCAGTTCTTC. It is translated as CSVEGPGTSRNEQFF.

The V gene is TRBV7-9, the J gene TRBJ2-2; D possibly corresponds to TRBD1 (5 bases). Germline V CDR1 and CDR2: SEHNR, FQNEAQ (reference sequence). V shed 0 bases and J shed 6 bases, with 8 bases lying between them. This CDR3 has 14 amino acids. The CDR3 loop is CASSLALGPGELFF. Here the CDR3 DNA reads TGTGCCAGCAGCTTAGCGTTGGGGCCCGGGGAGCTGTTTTTT.

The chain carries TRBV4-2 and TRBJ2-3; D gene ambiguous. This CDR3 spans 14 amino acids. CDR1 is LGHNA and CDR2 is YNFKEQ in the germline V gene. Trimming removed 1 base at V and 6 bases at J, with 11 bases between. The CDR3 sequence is CASSQAAPGDTQYF. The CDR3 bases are TGTGCCAGCAGCCAAGCCGCCCCCGGGGATACGCAGTATTTT.

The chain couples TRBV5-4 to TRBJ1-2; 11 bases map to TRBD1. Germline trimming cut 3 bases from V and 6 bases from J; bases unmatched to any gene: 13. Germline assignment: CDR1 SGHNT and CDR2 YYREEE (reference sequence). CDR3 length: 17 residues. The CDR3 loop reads CASSSAGQGAKWDGYTF. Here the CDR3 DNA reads TGTGCCAGCAGCTCCGCTGGACAGGGGGCAAAGTGGGATGGCTACACCTTC.

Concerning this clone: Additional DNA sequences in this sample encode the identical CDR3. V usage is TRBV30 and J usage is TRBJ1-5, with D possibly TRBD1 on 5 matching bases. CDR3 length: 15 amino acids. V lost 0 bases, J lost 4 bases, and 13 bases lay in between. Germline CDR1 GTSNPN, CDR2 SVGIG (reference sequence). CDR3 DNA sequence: TGTGCCTGGAGTGTCCCTACGGGGGGAAATCAGCCCCAGCATTTT. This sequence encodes CAWSVPTGGNQPQHF.

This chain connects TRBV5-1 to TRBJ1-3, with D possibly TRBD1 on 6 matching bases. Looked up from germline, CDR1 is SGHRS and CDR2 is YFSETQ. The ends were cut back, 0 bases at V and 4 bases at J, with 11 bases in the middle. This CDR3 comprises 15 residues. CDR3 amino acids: CASSLEGHQGNTIYF. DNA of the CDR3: TGCGCCAGCAGCTTGGAGGGACATCAAGGAAACACCATATATTTT.

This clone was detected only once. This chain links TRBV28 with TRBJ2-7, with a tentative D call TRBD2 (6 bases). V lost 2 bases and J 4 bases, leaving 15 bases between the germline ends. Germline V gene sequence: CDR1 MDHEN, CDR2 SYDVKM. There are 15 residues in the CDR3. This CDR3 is CASSLGGKRPYEQYF. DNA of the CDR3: TGTGCCAGCAGTTTAGGCGGGAAACGACCTTACGAGCAGTACTTC. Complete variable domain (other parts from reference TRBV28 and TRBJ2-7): DVKVTQSSRYLVKRTGEKVFLECVQDMDHENMFWYRQDPGLGLRLIYFSYDVKMKEKGDIPEGYSVSREKKERFSLILESASTNQTSMYLCASSLGGKRPYEQYFGPGTRLTVT.

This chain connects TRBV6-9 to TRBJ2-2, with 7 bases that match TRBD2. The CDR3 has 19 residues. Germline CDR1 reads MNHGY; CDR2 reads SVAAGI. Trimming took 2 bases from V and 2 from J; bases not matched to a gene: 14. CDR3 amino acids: CASSYRGVQGRKNTGELFF. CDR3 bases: TGTGCCAGCAGTTATCGGGGGGTTCAAGGACGGAAAAACACCGGGGAGCTGTTTTTT.

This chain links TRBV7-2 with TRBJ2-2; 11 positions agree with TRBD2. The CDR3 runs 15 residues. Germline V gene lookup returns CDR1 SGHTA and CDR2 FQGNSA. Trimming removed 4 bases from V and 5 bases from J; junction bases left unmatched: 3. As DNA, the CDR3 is TGTGCCAGCAGCTCCACTAGCGGGAGTACCGGGGAGCTGTTTTTT. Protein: CASSSTSGSTGELFF.

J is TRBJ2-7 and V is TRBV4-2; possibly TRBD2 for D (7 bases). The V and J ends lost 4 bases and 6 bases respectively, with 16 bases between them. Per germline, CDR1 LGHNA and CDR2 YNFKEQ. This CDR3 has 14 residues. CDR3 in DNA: TGTGCCAGCAGCCCCTTATTGGGGGGGCGCGAGCAGTACTTC. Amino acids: CASSPLLGGREQYF.

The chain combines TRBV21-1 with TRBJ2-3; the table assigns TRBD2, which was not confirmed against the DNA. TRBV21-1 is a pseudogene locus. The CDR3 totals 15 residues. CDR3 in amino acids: CASSKLAGSTDTQYF. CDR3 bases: TGTGCCAGCAGCAAACTAGCGGGGAGCACAGATACGCAGTATTTT.

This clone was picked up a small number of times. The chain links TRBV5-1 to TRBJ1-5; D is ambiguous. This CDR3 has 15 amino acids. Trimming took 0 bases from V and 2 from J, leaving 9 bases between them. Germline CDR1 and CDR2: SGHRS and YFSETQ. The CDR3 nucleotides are TGCGCCAGCAGCTTGGAAAATCCGGGCAATCAGCCCCAGCATTTT. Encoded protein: CASSLENPGNQPQHF.

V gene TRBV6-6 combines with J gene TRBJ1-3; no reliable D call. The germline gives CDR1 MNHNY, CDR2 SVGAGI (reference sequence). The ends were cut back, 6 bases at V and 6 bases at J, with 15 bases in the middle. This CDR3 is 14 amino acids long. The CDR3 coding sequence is TGTGCCAGCAGCCTCGAAGCCGCCATAAACACCATATATTTT. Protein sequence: CASSLEAAINTIYF.